The sequence of this T cell receptor (beta chain) was determined in a study of CD8 T cell repertoires and HIV-1 epitope variants. Profiled with immunoSEQ multiplex PCR; TCRdb holds only in-frame clones, not every one. The sample records about 95,000 clones, almost 75% being singletons. After removal of 3 bases from V and 10 bases from J, the junction contained 6 bases not matched to a gene. Germline CDR1 is LNHDA and CDR2 is SQIVND (reference sequence). The CDR3 has 13 amino acids. In its sample, this clone was seen a few times. This clonotype was obtained from a male donor with HIV. The sequenced sample was uncultured baseline CD8+ T cells from peripheral blood mononuclear cells (PBMCs). The chain employs TRBV19 and TRBJ2-1; 7 bases map to TRBD1. The CDR3 is CASSILLDREQFF. The CDR3 DNA follows: TGTGCCAGTAGTATTCTTCTGGACAGGGAGCAGTTCTTC.